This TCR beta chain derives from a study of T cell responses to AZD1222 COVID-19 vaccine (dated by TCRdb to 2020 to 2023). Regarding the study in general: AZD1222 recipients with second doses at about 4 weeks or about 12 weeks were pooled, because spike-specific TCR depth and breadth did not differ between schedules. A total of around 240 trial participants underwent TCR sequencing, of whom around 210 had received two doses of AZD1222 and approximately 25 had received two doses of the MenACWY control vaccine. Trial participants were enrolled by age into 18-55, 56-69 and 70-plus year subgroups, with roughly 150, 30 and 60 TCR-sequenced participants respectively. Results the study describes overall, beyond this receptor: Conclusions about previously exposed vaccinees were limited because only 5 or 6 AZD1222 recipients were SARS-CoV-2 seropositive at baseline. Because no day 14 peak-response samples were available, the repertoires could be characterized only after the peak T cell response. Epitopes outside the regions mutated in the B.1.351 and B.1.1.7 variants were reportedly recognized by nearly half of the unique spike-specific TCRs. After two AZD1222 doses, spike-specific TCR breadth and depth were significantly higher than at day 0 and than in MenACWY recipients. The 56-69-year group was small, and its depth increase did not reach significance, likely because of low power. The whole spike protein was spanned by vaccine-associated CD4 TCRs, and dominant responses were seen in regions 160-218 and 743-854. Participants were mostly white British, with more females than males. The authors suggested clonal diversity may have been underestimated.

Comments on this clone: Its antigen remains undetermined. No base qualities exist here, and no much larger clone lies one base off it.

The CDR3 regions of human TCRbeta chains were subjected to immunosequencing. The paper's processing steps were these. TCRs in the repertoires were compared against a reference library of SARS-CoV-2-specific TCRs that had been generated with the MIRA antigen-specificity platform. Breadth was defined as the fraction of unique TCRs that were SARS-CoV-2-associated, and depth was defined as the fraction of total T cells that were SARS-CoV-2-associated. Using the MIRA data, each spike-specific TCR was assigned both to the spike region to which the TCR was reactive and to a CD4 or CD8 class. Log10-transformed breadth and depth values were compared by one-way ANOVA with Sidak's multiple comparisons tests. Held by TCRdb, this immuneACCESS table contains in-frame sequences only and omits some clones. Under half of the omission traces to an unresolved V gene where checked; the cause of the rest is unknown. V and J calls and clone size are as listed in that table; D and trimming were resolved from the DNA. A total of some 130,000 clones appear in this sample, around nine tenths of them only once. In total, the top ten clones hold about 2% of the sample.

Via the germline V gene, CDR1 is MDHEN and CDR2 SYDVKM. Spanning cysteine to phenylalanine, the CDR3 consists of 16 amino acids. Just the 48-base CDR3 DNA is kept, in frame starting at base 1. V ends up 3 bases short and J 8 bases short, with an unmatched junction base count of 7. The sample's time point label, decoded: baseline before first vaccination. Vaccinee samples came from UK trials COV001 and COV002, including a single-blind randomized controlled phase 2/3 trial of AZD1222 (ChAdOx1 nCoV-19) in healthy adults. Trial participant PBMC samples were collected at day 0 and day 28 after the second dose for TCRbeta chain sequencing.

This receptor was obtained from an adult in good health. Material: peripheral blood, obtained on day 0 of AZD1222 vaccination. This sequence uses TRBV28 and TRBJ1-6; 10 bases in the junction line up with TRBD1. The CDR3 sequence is CASSFTLGTGDSPLHF. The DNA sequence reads TGTGCCAGCAGTTTTACCTTGGGGACAGGGGATTCACCCCTCCACTTT.